The T cell receptor beta chain described here comes from a study of TIL therapy for anti-PD-1-resistant metastatic lung cancer. Background on the study: Median tumor mutation burden was 1.5 mutations per megabase.

Regarding time point: pre-treatment sample, taken before nivolumab and TIL therapy. Stage 4 NSCLC adults joined between late 2017 and January 2020. There are 18 residues in the CDR3. After removal of 10 bases from V and 1 base from J, the junction contained 19 bases not matched to a gene. The germline CDR1 and CDR2 sequences are LNHDA and SQIVND (reference sequence). This was the immunoSEQ v3 assay. The repertoire was sequenced with immunoSEQ multiplex PCR; TCRdb's copy has only in-frame clones and lacks some. The data contain 9,000 to 15,000 clones, about 80% of them seen just once; the ten biggest clones take up over 9.5%.

The source material was blood, sampled at baseline. The chain uses TRBV19 and TRBJ2-5; 9 positions match TRBD1. The receptor comes from a person between 25 and 80 years old with non-small cell lung cancer. For the CDR3, the DNA is TGTGCCACTCCCTCTGAGGGACAGGGAGCATCGTCCCAAGAGACCCAGTACTTC. Its protein is CATPSEGQGASSQETQYF.